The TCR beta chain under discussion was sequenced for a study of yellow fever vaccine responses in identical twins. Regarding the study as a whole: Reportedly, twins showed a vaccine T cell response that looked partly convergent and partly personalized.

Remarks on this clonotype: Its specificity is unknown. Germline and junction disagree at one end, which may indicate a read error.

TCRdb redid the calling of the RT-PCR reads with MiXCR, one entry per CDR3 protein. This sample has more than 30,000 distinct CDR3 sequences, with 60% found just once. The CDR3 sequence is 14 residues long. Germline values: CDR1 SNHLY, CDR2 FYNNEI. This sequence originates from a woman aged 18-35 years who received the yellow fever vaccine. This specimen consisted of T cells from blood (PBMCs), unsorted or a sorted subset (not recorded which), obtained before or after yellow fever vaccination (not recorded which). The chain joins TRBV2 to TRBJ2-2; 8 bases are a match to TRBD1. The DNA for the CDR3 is TGTACCAGCAGGACAGGGCCAAACACCGGGGAGCTGTTTTTT. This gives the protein CTSRTGPNTGELFF.